These 32 T cell receptor beta chains were all obtained from the same sample, sequenced in a study of shared clonotypes between healthy human individuals. Sequencing used immunoSEQ multiplex PCR; TCRdb keeps in-frame clones, though not all of them. The sample lists roughly 1 million clones; 65% to 75% were seen once. Sequenced input: memory CD4+ T cells sorted from blood. As to subset: CD45RA-negative fraction. The receptors derive from a young man in good health.

CDR3 in amino acids: CASSEADRENSPLHF. The CDR3 DNA reads TGTGCCAGCAGTGAAGCCGACAGGGAGAATTCACCCCTCCACTTT. The chain recombines TRBV2 with TRBJ1-6; TRBD1 aligns across 7 bases. The CDR3 has 15 amino acids. Germline assignment: CDR1 SNHLY and CDR2 FYNNEI. J gave up 7 bases and V 0 bases, and 3 bases lay outside the gene matches.

V is TRBV5-1 and J is TRBJ1-2; D is ambiguous. From germline, CDR1 is SGHRS and CDR2 YFSETQ. The CDR3 sequence is 14 residues long. The ends were cut back, 1 base at V and 5 bases at J, with 12 bases in the middle. CDR3 sequence: CASSLMGSDYGYTF. The CDR3 nucleotides read TGCGCCAGCAGCTTGATGGGGTCAGATTATGGCTACACCTTC.

This clone was picked up one time. The rearrangement joins TRBV11-2 to TRBJ2-7, with D possibly being TRBD1 or TRBD2 (6 bases each). Germline-derived CDR1 and CDR2 are SGHAT and FQNNGV. Trimming took off 0 bases at V and 3 bases at J, with 12 bases between the two ends. This CDR3 comprises 15 residues. The CDR3 loop is CASSLEKGGSYEQYF. The DNA of the CDR3 is TGTGCCAGCAGCTTAGAGAAGGGGGGCAGCTACGAGCAGTACTTC.

V gene TRBV29-1 combines with J gene TRBJ2-7, with TRBD1 matching 7 bases. The CDR3 runs 10 residues. Unmatched junction bases numbered 2, after V lost 6 bases and J lost 6 bases. Germline V gene sequence: CDR1 SQVTM, CDR2 ANQGSEA. The CDR3 DNA reads TGCAGCGTCGCAGGGGGCGAGCAGTACTTC. Its protein product is CSVAGGEQYF.

The rearrangement uses TRBV5-6 and TRBJ2-7; D may be TRBD2 (7 bases). Trimming left V 4 bases short and J 4 bases short, with 18 bases between. Germline CDR1 SGHDT, CDR2 YYEEEE. This CDR3 contains 15 residues. The chain's CDR3 is CASSPLGGGIYEQYF. Here the CDR3 DNA reads TGTGCCAGCAGCCCCTTAGGGGGGGGCATTTACGAGCAGTACTTC.

This chain links TRBV7-9 with TRBJ2-3; no reliable D call. Germline V gene lookup returns CDR1 SEHNR and CDR2 FQNEAQ (reference sequence). Trimming took 0 bases from V and 0 from J, leaving 10 bases between them. This CDR3 is 16 amino acids long. CDR3 DNA sequence: TGTGCCAGCAGCTTAGCGATAGGGTCGAGCACAGATACGCAGTATTTT. Protein product: CASSLAIGSSTDTQYF.

V and J are TRBV7-3 and TRBJ2-3; D is perhaps TRBD2 (7 bases). The germline V gene encodes CDR1 SGHTA and CDR2 FQGTGA. The CDR3 consists of 18 residues. Trimming took 0 bases from V and 1 from J, leaving 17 bases between them. The CDR3 DNA reads TGTGCCAGCAGCTTAACCGCGTCGGGGCGGGGGCGCACAGATACGCAGTATTTT. It yields the protein CASSLTASGRGRTDTQYF.

The count of this clone is one. V gene TRBV30 combines with J gene TRBJ1-2; D perhaps matches TRBD1 (5 bases). Between the trimmed V and J ends, which lost 0 bases and 8 bases, there was a span of 13 bases. Per the germline V gene, CDR1 is GTSNPN and CDR2 is SVGIG (reference sequence). CDR3 size: 13 residues. The CDR3 DNA is TGTGCCTGGAGTGTCGGGGGTCGGGGAGGCTACACCTTC. Translation: CAWSVGGRGGYTF.

This clone showed up many times. J is TRBJ1-2 and V is TRBV9; 9 nucleotides line up with TRBD1. The CDR3 totals 13 residues. J gave up 6 bases and V 7 bases, and 7 bases lay outside the gene matches. Germline values: CDR1 SGDLS, CDR2 YYNGEE. CDR3 residues: CASGDRGTNGYTF. Written as DNA, the CDR3 is TGTGCCAGCGGAGACAGGGGGACGAATGGCTACACCTTC.

This chain uses TRBV20-1 with TRBJ2-4; D call uncertain. Germline assignment: CDR1 DFQATT and CDR2 SNEGSKA (reference sequence). Between the trimmed V and J ends, which lost 3 bases and 7 bases, there was a span of 7 bases. This CDR3 region has 11 residues. The CDR3 coding sequence is TGCAGTGCTAGTAATGGGAACATTCAGTACTTC. Encoded protein: CSASNGNIQYF.

The chain carries TRBV5-1 and TRBJ2-1; 11 nucleotides align to TRBD2. The CDR3 is 18 residues long. In germline, CDR1 is SGHRS, CDR2 YFSETQ. V trimming: 4 bases; J trimming: 3 bases; junction bases outside the gene matches: 12. The CDR3 DNA follows: TGCGCCAGCAGCCCGGGACTAGCGGTAGAACGGATCTACAATGAGCAGTTCTTC. Protein: CASSPGLAVERIYNEQFF.

This sequence joins TRBV29-1 and TRBJ2-2, with D unclear. CDR3 length: 13 residues. CDR1 and CDR2 (germline): SQVTM, ANQGSEA. Trimming took off 7 bases at V and 0 bases at J, with 9 bases between the two ends. CDR3 bases: TGCAGCGGCAGGCCTTCGAACACCGGGGAGCTGTTTTTT. Its translation is CSGRPSNTGELFF.

The rearrangement uses TRBV28 and TRBJ1-3, with D maybe TRBD1 (5 bases). V dropped 3 bases and J dropped 2 bases, with 17 bases sitting between them. The length of the CDR3 is 17 residues. Germline CDR1 MDHEN, CDR2 SYDVKM. CDR3 sequence reads: CASSFQGPLTTGNTIYF. In DNA form, the CDR3 reads TGTGCCAGCAGTTTTCAGGGTCCTCTCACTACTGGAAACACCATATATTTT. Looking up the rest from reference TRBV28 and TRBJ1-3 gives the full variable domain: DVKVTQSSRYLVKRTGEKVFLECVQDMDHENMFWYRQDPGLGLRLIYFSYDVKMKEKGDIPEGYSVSREKKERFSLILESASTNQTSMYLCASSFQGPLTTGNTIYFGEGSWLTVV.

The chain recombines TRBV4-2 with TRBJ2-3; TRBD2 is a possible D gene (5 bases). The CDR3 spans 17 residues. V lost 2 bases, J lost 0 bases, and 15 bases lay in between. Germline V gene sequence: CDR1 LGHNA, CDR2 YNFKEQ. The CDR3 sequence: CASSQRSSGTSTDTQYF. CDR3 nucleotides: TGTGCCAGCAGCCAACGTTCGAGCGGTACTAGCACAGATACGCAGTATTTT.

V usage is TRBV5-1 and J usage is TRBJ2-7; 9 bases are shared with TRBD2. V gave up 0 bases and J gave up 2 bases; unmatched junction bases: 6. Germline V gives CDR1 SGHRS, CDR2 YFSETQ. This CDR3 is 16 amino acids long. The CDR3: CASSLGLSGGTYEQYF. In nucleotides, the CDR3 is TGCGCCAGCAGCTTGGGATTGAGCGGGGGGACCTACGAGCAGTACTTC.

This clone was seen just once. The chain joins TRBV6-1 to TRBJ2-7; maybe TRBD2 (5 bases). The V end lost 7 bases, the J end lost 3 bases, and 13 bases lay between the germline ends. Per germline, CDR1 MNHNS and CDR2 SASEGT. The CDR3 is 13 amino acids. The CDR3 DNA follows: TGTGCCAGCAACTCGGGATCGCACTACGAGCAGTACTTC. Protein sequence: CASNSGSHYEQYF.

Only a few counts were recorded for this clone. The chain links TRBV21-1 to TRBJ2-6; the D call of TRBD1 is as the table states it, not checked on the DNA. TRBV21-1 constitutes a pseudogene. The CDR3 runs 20 residues. CDR3 sequence: CASSKMQGVPRINGANVLTF. The CDR3 region has the DNA TGTGCCAGCAGCAAAATGCAGGGGGTTCCCCGGATCAATGGGGCCAACGTCCTGACTTTC.

This clone was counted only a few times. The V call is TRBV29-1, the J call TRBJ1-1, with D maybe TRBD1 (5 bases). Trimming removed 7 bases from V and 4 bases from J, with 13 bases in between. CDR1 and CDR2 (germline): SQVTM, ANQGSEA. CDR3 length: 12 residues. CDR3 sequence (DNA): TGCAGCGGTGCAGGGTTACGCACTGAAGCTTTCTTT. Translating gives CSGAGLRTEAFF.

This clone was detected only once. The chain is built from TRBV11-2 and TRBJ2-7, with TRBD1 matching 8 bases. Germline V gives CDR1 SGHAT, CDR2 FQNNGV. The CDR3 runs 15 residues. V shed 5 bases and J 6 bases; nucleotides not matched to a gene: 12. The CDR3 here is CASSPSAGTGGEQYF. As DNA, the CDR3 is TGTGCCAGCAGCCCCAGCGCGGGGACAGGAGGCGAGCAGTACTTC.

This chain uses TRBV5-5 with TRBJ1-1, with no clear D. Germline V CDR1 and CDR2: SGHKS, YYEKEE (reference sequence). V dropped 4 bases and J dropped 1 base, with 11 bases sitting between them. The CDR3 runs to 14 residues. The CDR3 region is CASSLRRSNTEAFF. CDR3 DNA: TGTGCCAGCAGCCTGCGAAGGTCGAACACTGAAGCTTTCTTT.

This clone has a single count. Just one base apart from a much larger clone, this may be a read error. This chain links TRBV19 with TRBJ2-7, with 11 bases identical to TRBD1. CDR3 length: 14 residues. Germline V lookup: CDR1 LNHDA, CDR2 SQIVND (reference sequence). V gave up 4 bases and J gave up 2 bases; unmatched junction bases: 1. CDR3 amino acids: CASSRTGGTYEQYF. Here the CDR3 DNA reads TGTGCCAGTAGTAGGACAGGGGGCACCTACGAGCAGTACTTC.

This clone has just one count. The V gene is TRBV29-1, the J gene TRBJ1-2, with unresolved D. Germline CDR1 SQVTM, CDR2 ANQGSEA. Trimming stripped 3 bases from V and 2 bases from J, with 7 bases between. This CDR3 is 12 amino acids long. CDR3 region: CSVEQTNYGYTF. The CDR3, as DNA: TGCAGCGTTGAGCAAACAAACTATGGCTACACCTTC.

This chain connects TRBV4-3 to TRBJ2-7, with 13 nucleotides matching TRBD2. This CDR3 region has 15 residues. J was trimmed by 4 bases and V by 4 bases; bases with no gene match: 4. CDR1 is LGHNA, CDR2 YSLEER, per germline. The CDR3 region is CASSLGLAGLYEQYF. The DNA for the CDR3 is TGCGCCAGCAGCCTGGGACTAGCGGGATTGTACGAGCAGTACTTC.

The J gene is TRBJ1-6, the V gene TRBV5-1; a possible D gene is TRBD1 (5 bases). V gave up 4 bases and J gave up 7 bases, with 15 bases separating them. The CDR3 runs to 15 residues. Germline-derived CDR1 and CDR2 are SGHRS and YFSETQ. The CDR3 loop reads CASSPGRNLNSPLHF. DNA for the CDR3: TGCGCCAGCAGCCCGGGACGGAACCTAAATTCACCCCTCCACTTT.

The gene calls are TRBV9 and TRBJ1-5, with D possibly being TRBD1 (6 bases). The CDR3 has 16 residues. Looked up from germline, CDR1 is SGDLS and CDR2 is YYNGEE. The V gene lost 0 bases and the J gene lost 4 bases, with 14 bases spanning the gap. The CDR3 bases are TGTGCCAGCAGCGTAGGCCTGGGGGGCCCTAATCAGCCCCAGCATTTT. Amino acid sequence: CASSVGLGGPNQPQHF.

The V gene is TRBV6-5, the J gene TRBJ2-7, with D maybe TRBD2 (6 bases). In germline, CDR1 is MNHEY, CDR2 SVGAGI. V shed 0 bases and J shed 11 bases, with 17 bases lying between them. CDR3 length equals 14 residues. CDR3 sequence (DNA): TGTGCCAGCAGTTACTCGGGGCTAGCGAGGCCAGAGTACTTC. Protein: CASSYSGLARPEYF.

The chain employs TRBV30 and TRBJ2-7; D possibly corresponds to TRBD1 (5 bases). The CDR3 is 12 residues long. V was pared by 2 bases and J by 1 base, with 6 bases between. Germline V gives CDR1 GTSNPN, CDR2 SVGIG (reference sequence). This CDR3 is CAWSWTSYEQYF. The CDR3 nucleotides read TGTGCCTGGAGTTGGACATCCTACGAGCAGTACTTC.

The chain couples TRBV7-9 to TRBJ2-5; possibly TRBD1 for D (6 bases). This CDR3 is built from 14 residues. V lost 3 bases and J 5 bases, leaving 13 bases between the germline ends. Germline CDR1 is SEHNR and CDR2 is FQNEAQ (reference sequence). The CDR3 DNA reads as TGTGCCAGCAGCTTTACAGGGCGGGTTGAGACCCAGTACTTC. Protein: CASSFTGRVETQYF.

As DNA, the CDR3 is TGCGCCAGCAGCTTTATCAGAGGAAAAATTAGCGAGCAGTACTTC. Translation: CASSFIRGKISEQYF. The J gene is TRBJ2-7, the V gene TRBV5-1, with D unresolved. V lost 2 bases, J lost 6 bases, and 18 bases lay in between. Germline V gives CDR1 SGHRS, CDR2 YFSETQ. This CDR3 spans 15 amino acids.

The chain employs TRBV30 and TRBJ2-7, with unresolved D. The CDR3 spans 14 residues. V gave up 4 bases and J gave up 0 bases, with 13 bases separating them. Germline CDR1 reads GTSNPN; CDR2 reads SVGIG (reference sequence). The chain's CDR3 is CAWKRSPSSYEQYF. CDR3 nucleotides: TGTGCCTGGAAGCGTAGCCCAAGCTCCTACGAGCAGTACTTC.

The J gene is TRBJ1-2, the V gene TRBV28; D call uncertain. V was trimmed by 2 bases and J by 3 bases, leaving 7 bases between them. The CDR3 covers 13 residues. Germline V gene sequence: CDR1 MDHEN, CDR2 SYDVKM. CDR3 region: CASSLPHDYGYTF. CDR3 nucleotides: TGTGCCAGCAGTTTACCGCATGACTATGGCTACACCTTC.

The V call is TRBV6-6, the J call TRBJ1-1; D is ambiguous. Germline lookup yields CDR1 MNHNY and CDR2 SVGAGI (reference sequence). The CDR3 is made up of 11 amino acids. V was trimmed by 8 bases and J by 8 bases, leaving 12 bases between them. CDR3 sequence (DNA): TGTGCCAGCGGTGGGCCAGCCGAAGCTTTCTTT. Protein: CASGGPAEAFF.